This TCR beta chain was captured in a study of CD8 T cells in ankylosing spondylitis. The ends lost 5 bases at V and 1 base at J; junction bases unmatched: 5. The germline CDR1 and CDR2 sequences are MGHRA and YSYEKL. The CDR3 runs to 15 residues. TCRdb fed the 5' RACE reads into MiXCR, producing one record per CDR3 protein. The sample has approximately 350,000 distinct CDR3 sequences, roughly 14% seen once. Study-wide results and caveats: Disease-linked clones reportedly concentrated significantly in matched ankylosing spondylitis synovial fluid. The study identified a TCR beta motif of roughly eight highly homologous variants that appeared characteristic of ankylosing spondylitis blood.

Only a few counts were recorded for this clonotype. What it recognizes is unknown. The TCR was taken from a male donor with ankylosing spondylitis or in good health (not recorded which). The sequenced sample was blood, either unsorted or a sorted T cell fraction (not recorded which). This rearrangement joins TRBV4-1 to TRBJ2-3, with 8 bases lining up with TRBD2. In DNA, the CDR3 is TGCGCCAGCAGCGCGCGGGGGGAAGGCACAGATACGCAGTATTTT. Amino acid sequence: CASSARGEGTDTQYF.